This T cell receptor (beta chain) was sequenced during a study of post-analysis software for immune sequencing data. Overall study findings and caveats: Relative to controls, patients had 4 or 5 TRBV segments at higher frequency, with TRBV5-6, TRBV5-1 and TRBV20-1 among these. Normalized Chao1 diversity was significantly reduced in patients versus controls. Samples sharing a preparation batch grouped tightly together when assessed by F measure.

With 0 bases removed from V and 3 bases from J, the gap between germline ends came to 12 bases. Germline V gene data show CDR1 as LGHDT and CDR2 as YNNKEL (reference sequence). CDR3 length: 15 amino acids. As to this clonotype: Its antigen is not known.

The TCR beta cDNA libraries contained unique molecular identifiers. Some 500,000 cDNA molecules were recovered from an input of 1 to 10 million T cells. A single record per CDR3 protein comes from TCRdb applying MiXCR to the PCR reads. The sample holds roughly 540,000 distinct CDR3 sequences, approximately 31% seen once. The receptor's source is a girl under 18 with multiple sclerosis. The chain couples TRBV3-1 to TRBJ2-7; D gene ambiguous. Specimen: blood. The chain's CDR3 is CASSQDPDLFYEQYF. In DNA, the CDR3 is TGTGCCAGCAGCCAAGACCCTGACCTTTTCTACGAGCAGTACTTC.